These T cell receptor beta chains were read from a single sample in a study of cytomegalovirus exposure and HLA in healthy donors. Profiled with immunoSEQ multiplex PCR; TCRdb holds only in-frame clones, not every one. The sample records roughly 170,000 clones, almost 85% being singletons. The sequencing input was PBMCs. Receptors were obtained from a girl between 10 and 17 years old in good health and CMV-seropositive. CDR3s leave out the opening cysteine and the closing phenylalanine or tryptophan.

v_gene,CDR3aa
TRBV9,ASSGVSGGGDTQY
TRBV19,ASSSLGLGNQPQH
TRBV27,ASSPLPTGYEAF
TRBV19,ASIFGTKAF
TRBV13,ASSLGRPHYGYNEQF
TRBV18,ASSPGQGAGYGYT
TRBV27,ASRQGGSGSPLH
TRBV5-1,ASSLKRGNTEAF
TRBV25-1,ASNEGASQKLF
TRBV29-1,SVAQTGVREKLF
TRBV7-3,ASSVQGTGTEAF
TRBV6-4,ASSDSGFGYT
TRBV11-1,ASSESPGQPQH
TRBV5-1,ASSLESGGRWKGEAF
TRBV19,ASSPASVGEQF
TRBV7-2,ASSFPGVQY
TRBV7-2,ASSPGVSNNSPLH
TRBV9,ASSVGGLGGTDTQY
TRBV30,AWSLQGNSPLH
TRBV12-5,ASGLPELWNEQF
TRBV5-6,ASSPPGLHYNEQF